What follows are 25 T cell receptor beta chains derived from one specimen sequenced in a study of blood T cell repertoires in COVID-19. Clones were sequenced by immunoSEQ multiplex PCR, and TCRdb holds only the in-frame ones, with some missing. The sample records approximately 160,000 clones, roughly four fifths being singletons. Specimen: peripheral blood. All receptors come from a man in his fifties or sixties with active or convalescent COVID-19.

This CDR3 is CASSIATGGPGELFF. CDR3 bases: TGTGCCAGTAGTATAGCGACAGGGGGCCCCGGGGAGCTGTTTTTT. The chain links TRBV19 to TRBJ2-2; 10 nucleotides line up with TRBD1. Germline V gene data show CDR1 as LNHDA and CDR2 as SQIVND (reference sequence). The CDR3 contains 15 residues. Trimming cost V 1 base and J 6 bases; bases outside gene matches: 2.

The J gene is TRBJ1-1, the V gene TRBV29-1; the D gene is possibly TRBD1 (5 bases). The CDR3 loop spans 13 amino acids. V gave up 3 bases and J gave up 1 base, with 9 bases separating them. The germline gives CDR1 SQVTM, CDR2 ANQGSEA. The DNA for the CDR3 is TGCAGCGTTGATCTGGGGGGGAACACTGAAGCTTTCTTT. It encodes CSVDLGGNTEAFF.

The chain carries TRBV28 and TRBJ1-4; 11 positions agree with TRBD1. The V segment lost 3 bases and the J segment 8 bases; nucleotides outside the gene matches: 11. Germline V CDR1 and CDR2: MDHEN, SYDVKM. CDR3 length: 17 residues. The CDR3 loop reads CASSFHGTGGRQEKLFF. CDR3 in DNA: TGTGCCAGCAGTTTTCACGGGACAGGGGGAAGGCAGGAAAAACTGTTTTTT.

This clone was observed a few times. The rearrangement links TRBV10-3 to TRBJ2-7; TRBD1 agrees at 7 bases. After removal of 6 bases from V and 3 bases from J, the junction contained 5 bases not matched to a gene. Germline lookup yields CDR1 ENHRY and CDR2 SYGVKD. The CDR3 totals 13 residues. CDR3 loop: CAIRTGDNYEQYF. For the CDR3, the DNA is TGTGCCATCAGAACAGGGGACAACTACGAGCAGTACTTC.

CDR3 in DNA: TGTGCCAGCTCACCAGGGCAGGGGGCCGCTGAAGCTTTCTTT. Encoded protein: CASSPGQGAAEAFF. The gene calls are TRBV18 and TRBJ1-1; 8 bases line up with TRBD1. Unmatched junction bases numbered 5, after V lost 2 bases and J lost 6 bases. Germline CDR1 KGHSH, CDR2 LQKENI. The CDR3 is 14 residues long. Together with reference TRBV18 and TRBJ1-1, the CDR3 gives the full variable domain: NAGVMQNPRHLVRRRGQEARLRCSPMKGHSHVYWYRQLPEEGLKFMVYLQKENIIDESGMPKERFSAEFPKEGPSILRIQQVVRGDSAAYFCASSPGQGAAEAFFGQGTRLTVV.

This chain uses TRBV4-2 with TRBJ1-3, with a tentative D call TRBD1 (6 bases). The V and J ends lost 4 bases and 0 bases respectively, with 13 bases between them. Germline V gene data show CDR1 as LGHNA and CDR2 as YNFKEQ. The CDR3 has 16 residues. The CDR3 loop is CASSRGPAVSGNTIYF. CDR3 coding DNA: TGTGCCAGCAGCCGGGGGCCGGCGGTCTCTGGAAACACCATATATTTT.

The chain carries TRBV19 and TRBJ2-1; 7 bases are a match to TRBD1. The CDR3 loop spans 13 amino acids. Trimming removed 7 bases from V and 10 bases from J; junction bases left unmatched: 10. Germline V CDR1 and CDR2: LNHDA, SQIVND (reference sequence). CDR3: CASMGQPTGEQFF. Here the CDR3 DNA reads TGTGCCAGTATGGGACAGCCAACGGGGGAGCAGTTCTTC.

With regard to this clone: Its ends do not fully match the called genes, so a read error is possible. This chain uses TRBV7-2 with TRBJ2-1; 11 bases line up with TRBD2. Germline V CDR1 and CDR2: SGHTA, FQGNSA. The CDR3 length is 17 residues. Here the CDR3 DNA reads TGTGCCAGCAGCAGCGGGACTAGCGGTCCCTCCCACAATGAGCAGTTCTTC. Translation gives CASSSGTSGPSHNEQFF.

The chain employs TRBV9 and TRBJ2-2; tentatively, D is TRBD2 (6 bases). The CDR3 runs 15 residues. Germline V lookup: CDR1 SGDLS, CDR2 YYNGEE. Trimming shortened V by 0 bases and J by 4 bases, and 10 bases separated the two germline ends. The CDR3 nucleotides are TGTGCCAGCAGCGTAGGAGTGGGGGGCACCGGGGAGCTGTTTTTT. It specifies CASSVGVGGTGELFF.

The chain's CDR3 is CASSPRTLGGPADTQYF. The CDR3, as DNA: TGCGCCAGCAGCCCGCGAACTTTGGGGGGACCGGCAGATACGCAGTATTTT. The chain uses TRBV4-1 and TRBJ2-3, with D possibly TRBD2 on 6 matching bases. Trimming shortened V by 4 bases and J by 4 bases, and 21 bases separated the two germline ends. The CDR3 extends over 17 amino acids. Germline loops: CDR1 MGHRA, CDR2 YSYEKL.

The chain links TRBV6-5 to TRBJ2-1; TRBD2 matches at 9 bases. Germline CDR1 MNHEY, CDR2 SVGAGI. The CDR3 sequence is 15 residues long. V trimming: 6 bases; J trimming: 4 bases; junction bases outside the gene matches: 7. The DNA of the CDR3 is TGTGCCAGCAGAACAACGACTAGCGGTTACAATGAGCAGTTCTTC. Protein sequence: CASRTTTSGYNEQFF.

As DNA, the CDR3 is TGCGCCAGCTTTGCGGGAGGGCATGAAGATACGCAGTATTTT. It yields the protein CASFAGGHEDTQYF. This chain links TRBV5-1 with TRBJ2-3, with TRBD2 identical over 9 bases. The CDR3 runs 14 residues. With V trimmed by 7 bases and J by 5 bases, 8 bases remained unmatched. CDR1 and CDR2 (germline): SGHRS, YFSETQ.

The CDR3 here is CASSYRERYEQYF. The CDR3 DNA sequence: TGTGCCAGCAGTTACAGGGAGAGGTACGAGCAGTACTTC. V usage is TRBV27 and J usage is TRBJ2-7; perhaps TRBD1 as D (6 bases). This CDR3 spans 13 amino acids. The germline V gene has CDR1 MNHEY and CDR2 SMNVEV (reference sequence). Deletions cut 4 bases from V and 4 bases from J, with 11 bases between.

V and J are TRBV5-1 and TRBJ2-1; tentatively, D is TRBD1 (6 bases). Trimming stripped 6 bases from V and 6 bases from J, with 16 bases between. Germline V CDR1 and CDR2: SGHRS, YFSETQ. This CDR3 comprises 14 residues. Here the CDR3 reads CASTPVQGFNEQFF. In nucleotides, the CDR3 is TGCGCCAGCACCCCGGTCCAGGGGTTCAATGAGCAGTTCTTC.

The chain couples TRBV9 to TRBJ1-1; no reliable D call. Per germline, CDR1 SGDLS and CDR2 YYNGEE. Trimming took 3 bases from V and 5 from J, leaving 8 bases between them. CDR3 length equals 12 residues. Here the CDR3 reads CASSAGGTEAFF. In DNA, the CDR3 is TGTGCCAGCAGCGCTGGCGGAACTGAAGCTTTCTTT.

The J gene is TRBJ1-2, the V gene TRBV5-1; the D gene is possibly TRBD1 (6 bases). Looked up from germline, CDR1 is SGHRS and CDR2 is YFSETQ. Deletions cut 1 base from V and 8 bases from J, with 15 bases between. The CDR3 contains 14 residues. This CDR3 reads CASSLSGASRGYTF. The CDR3 DNA reads TGCGCCAGCAGCTTGTCAGGGGCATCGCGGGGCTACACCTTC.

CDR3 region: CASSPGRDREQYF. CDR3 DNA sequence: TGTGCCAGCTCCCCGGGGAGGGACCGCGAGCAGTACTTC. V and J are TRBV18 and TRBJ2-7, with 7 bases fitting TRBD2. Per the germline V gene, CDR1 is KGHSH and CDR2 is LQKENI. V lost 6 bases and J lost 6; bases outside the gene matches: 8. This CDR3 region has 13 residues.

This clone occurred a few times. The chain links TRBV2 to TRBJ2-5; D is undetermined. The CDR3 runs 11 residues. Germline assignment: CDR1 SNHLY and CDR2 FYNNEI. Trimming took off 8 bases at V and 5 bases at J, with 9 bases between the two ends. The CDR3: CASYLGETQYF. The CDR3 nucleotides are TGTGCCAGCTACCTCGGGGAGACCCAGTACTTC. Full variable domain (rest looked up from reference TRBV2 and TRBJ2-5): EPEVTQTPSHQVTQMGQEVILRCVPISNHLYFYWYRQILGQKVEFLVSFYNNEISEKSEIFDDQFSVERPDGSNFTLKIRSTKLEDSAMYFCASYLGETQYFGPGTRLLVL.

The chain uses TRBV6-2 or TRBV6-3 and TRBJ2-3; 7 bases align to TRBD1. Germline V gene data show CDR1 as MNHEY and CDR2 as SVGEGT. The CDR3 length is 16 residues. V shed 3 bases and J 2 bases; nucleotides not matched to a gene: 8. The CDR3 spells CASSYFLGQHTDTQYF. The CDR3 nucleotides are TGTGCCAGCAGTTATTTTTTGGGACAGCACACAGATACGCAGTATTTT.

The rearrangement uses TRBV28 and TRBJ2-4; tentatively, D is TRBD1 (6 bases). Germline lookup yields CDR1 MDHEN and CDR2 SYDVKM. The CDR3 consists of 16 residues. V was trimmed by 6 bases and J by 2 bases, leaving 17 bases between them. This CDR3 reads CASSPPRGKPKNIQYF. The DNA for the CDR3 is TGTGCCAGCAGCCCCCCCAGGGGTAAGCCCAAAAACATTCAGTACTTC. Based on the CDR3 plus reference TRBV28 and TRBJ2-4, the full variable domain is DVKVTQSSRYLVKRTGEKVFLECVQDMDHENMFWYRQDPGLGLRLIYFSYDVKMKEKGDIPEGYSVSREKKERFSLILESASTNQTSMYLCASSPPRGKPKNIQYFGAGTRLSVL.

The rearrangement joins TRBV6-5 to TRBJ1-2, with 9 positions matching TRBD1. The J segment lost 8 bases and the V segment lost 2 bases, leaving 9 bases of the junction unmatched. Germline V lookup: CDR1 MNHEY, CDR2 SVGAGI. The CDR3 extends over 15 amino acids. The CDR3 sequence is CASSYEGTGQGGYTF. The CDR3 region has the DNA TGTGCCAGCAGTTACGAGGGGACAGGGCAGGGAGGCTACACCTTC.

The table lists this clone with a count of one. This chain uses TRBV29-1 with TRBJ1-1; D not certain. CDR3 length equals 13 residues. CDR1 SQVTM and CDR2 ANQGSEA come from the germline V gene. V shed 4 bases and J shed 6 bases, with 15 bases lying between them. The CDR3 region has the DNA TGCAGCGTTGCTGGGCAGGCGGGAGCTGAAGCTTTCTTT. It yields the protein CSVAGQAGAEAFF.

The genes are TRBV19 and TRBJ2-2; 7 nucleotides agree with TRBD2. CDR1 and CDR2 (germline): LNHDA, SQIVND (reference sequence). This CDR3 spans 14 amino acids. Trimming removed 6 bases from V and 3 bases from J; junction bases left unmatched: 4. CDR3 nucleotide sequence: TGTGCCAGTAGACTAGCGTACGACACCGGGGAGCTGTTTTTT. Protein: CASRLAYDTGELFF.

This chain uses TRBV11-2 with TRBJ2-5; 11 bases align to TRBD2. The germline V gene encodes CDR1 SGHAT and CDR2 FQNNGV. This CDR3 comprises 15 residues. Trimming at V came to 4 bases and at J to 5 bases, leaving 6 bases not matched to a gene. The CDR3 sequence: CASSSIAGGLETQYF. DNA of the CDR3: TGTGCCAGCAGCTCCATAGCGGGGGGGCTTGAGACCCAGTACTTC.

The chain carries TRBV7-9 and TRBJ2-1, with a tentative D call TRBD2 (5 bases). The germline V gene encodes CDR1 SEHNR and CDR2 FQNEAQ (reference sequence). Trimming took off 5 bases at V and 5 bases at J, with 16 bases between the two ends. This CDR3 region has 15 residues. CDR3 sequence reads: CASSPKRRVNNEQFF. The CDR3 DNA sequence: TGTGCCAGCAGCCCTAAGCGGCGTGTCAACAATGAGCAGTTCTTC.